This T cell receptor (beta chain) was found in a study of control samples from healthy donors and cancer patients. TCRdb keeps only in-frame clones here, not all; method: immunoSEQ multiplex PCR. The sample has about 110,000 clones, approximately 84% seen once. The specimen was blood. The TCR was taken from a man younger than 30 in good health.

DNA for the CDR3: TGTGCCTGGAGTCGGACAGGGGCCGGAAACACCATATATTTT. Protein product: CAWSRTGAGNTIYF. The chain carries TRBV30 and TRBJ1-3, with 9 nucleotides matching TRBD1. Germline V gene lookup returns CDR1 GTSNPN and CDR2 SVGIG (reference sequence). The CDR3 is made up of 14 amino acids. The J segment lost 4 bases and the V segment lost 2 bases, leaving 3 bases of the junction unmatched.